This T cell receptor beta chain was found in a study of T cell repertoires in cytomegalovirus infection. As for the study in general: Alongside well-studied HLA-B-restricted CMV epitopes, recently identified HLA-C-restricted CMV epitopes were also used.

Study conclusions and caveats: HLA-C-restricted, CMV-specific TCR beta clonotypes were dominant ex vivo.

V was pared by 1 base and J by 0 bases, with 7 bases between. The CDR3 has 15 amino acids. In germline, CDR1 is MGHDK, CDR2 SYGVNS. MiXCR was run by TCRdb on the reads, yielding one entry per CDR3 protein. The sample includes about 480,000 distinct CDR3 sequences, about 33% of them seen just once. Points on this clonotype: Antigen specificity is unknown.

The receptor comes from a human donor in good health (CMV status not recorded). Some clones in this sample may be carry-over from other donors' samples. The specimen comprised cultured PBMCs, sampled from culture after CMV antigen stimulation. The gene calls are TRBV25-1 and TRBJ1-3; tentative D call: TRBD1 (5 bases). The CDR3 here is CASSEWGISGNTIYF. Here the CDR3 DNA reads TGTGCCAGCAGTGAATGGGGCATCTCTGGAAACACCATATATTTT.